This T cell receptor (beta chain) was sequenced for a study of CD8+CD57+ T cells in acquired aplastic anemia. Study overall: The DNA of sorted CD4+ and CD8+ cells averaged roughly 3.2 ug. Where healthy donors were concerned, CD4+ cells averaged around 11 million reads. Findings and caveats of the study: A set of approximately 30 CD8+ CDR3 sequences was shared between patients and controls, and these sequences appeared highly expressed in patients. Levels of CD8+ Simpson's diversity were not significantly distinct in patients versus controls.

Both TCR beta VDJ combination and CDR3 sequence profiling were carried out. Genomic DNA was the template for this profiling. MiXCR was run by TCRdb on the reads, yielding one entry per CDR3 protein. This table has fewer than 150,000 distinct CDR3 sequences, more than 40% appearing once. V trimming: 0 bases; J trimming: 6 bases; junction bases outside the gene matches: 5. CDR1 and CDR2 (germline): LNHNV, YYDKDF (reference sequence). This CDR3 is 16 amino acids long. Turning to this clonotype: Its antigen remains unknown.

The chain combines TRBV15 with TRBJ1-2, with TRBD1 identical over 12 bases. The sequenced sample was sorted CD4+, CD8+, or CD8+CD57+ T cells (not recorded which) from PBMCs. The clonotype was recovered from a human donor in good health, serving as a control. CDR3 coding DNA: TGTGCCACCAGCAGAGATCCCCGGGACAGGGGGCATGGCTACACCTTC. This sequence encodes CATSRDPRDRGHGYTF.